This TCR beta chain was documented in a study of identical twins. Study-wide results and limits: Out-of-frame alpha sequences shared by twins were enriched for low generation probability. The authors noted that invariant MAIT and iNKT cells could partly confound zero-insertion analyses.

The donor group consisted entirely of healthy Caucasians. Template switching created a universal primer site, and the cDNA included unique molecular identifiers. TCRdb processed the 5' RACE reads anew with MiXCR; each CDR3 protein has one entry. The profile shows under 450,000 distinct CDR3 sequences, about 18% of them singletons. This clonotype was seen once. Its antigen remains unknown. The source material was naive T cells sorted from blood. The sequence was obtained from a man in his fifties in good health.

The chain's CDR3 is CASSIRVRTEAFF. In DNA, the CDR3 is TGTGCCAGCAGCATCAGGGTTCGCACTGAAGCTTTCTTT. The gene calls are TRBV7-3 and TRBJ1-1; D is possibly TRBD1 (5 bases). The V gene lost 5 bases and the J gene lost 4 bases, with 11 bases spanning the gap. The CDR3 length is 13 residues. CDR1 is SGHTA and CDR2 is FQGTGA in the germline V gene.